The entry below gives a single T cell receptor (beta chain) sequence along with its context. It has no known antigen specificity. No base quality values were provided; no much bigger clone lies one nucleotide off. The library came from the immunoSEQ multiplex PCR assay. Rearranged TCR beta chain sequences were amplified with the hsTCRB Kit following the manufacturer's protocol. Sequencing of TCRB libraries was carried out on an Illumina MiSeq. The paper's data handling went like this. The proprietary platform of the kit vendor was used for demultiplexing, trimming and gene mapping. TCRdb carries this immuneACCESS record with in-frame sequences only. Its versions omit some clonotypes, under half of them owing to an unresolved V gene in the studies checked, with the rest unexplained. V, J and clone size are those of that table, while D and trimming were read from the DNA. For this sample the table gives about 130,000 clones, of which about 82% were detected only once. The top ten constitute 4.5% to 7% of the sample.

The sample belongs to a study of a mutant IDH1 vaccine in newly diagnosed glioma (dated by TCRdb to about 2021). About the investigation overall: Eight vaccinations were administered to patients in weeks 1, 3, 5, 7, 11, 15, 19 and 23, corresponding to visits V03 through V10. Vaccination was initiated 4-6 weeks after radiotherapy alone, or concurrently with temozolomide cycles in the chemotherapy-containing groups. Of the approximately 35 treated patients, around 62% were male and about 40% were female, and a mean age of roughly 40 years was recorded. Before enrollment, most patients had been given radiochemotherapy with temozolomide as standard therapy, while the rest had received either radiotherapy alone or temozolomide alone. Peripheral blood was collected at six visits: V03 (baseline), V05, V07, V10, V12 and V13. For exploratory analyses, under 30 treated patients had longitudinal TCRB deep sequencing done wherever samples were available. General findings and caveats noted by the study authors: PBMC samples for TCRB deep sequencing were selected based on availability. Pseudoprogression appeared unrelated to alterations in the top peripheral T cell clonotypes detected by TCRB sequencing. Vaccine-induced immune responses across multiple MHC alleles were detected in approximately 93% of patients. The authors stated that sample limitations prevented analyses of patient blood samples from being reproduced.

According to the study, the label for this sample's time point signals: week 11, during vaccination. Every vaccine dose consisted of 300 ug of a 20-mer mutant IDH1 peptide in Montanide, administered subcutaneously together with topical imiquimod. The donors had newly diagnosed IDH1-mutant astrocytomas of WHO grade 3 or 4 that showed loss of nuclear ATRX. The samples were drawn from NOA16, a multicentre, single-arm, open-label phase I trial in Germany that tested a mutant IDH1 peptide vaccine in humans for the first time. Genomic DNA for TCRB sequencing was isolated from EDTA blood with the DNeasy Blood and Tissue Kit. Trimming removed 11 bases from V and 3 bases from J, leaving 17 bases between the germline ends. CDR1 ENHRY and CDR2 SYGVKD are derived from the germline V gene. The CDR3 starts with the cysteine, ends with the phenylalanine, and has 13 residues. Only the CDR3 DNA stays, 39 bases, in frame from base 1.

This chain is built from TRBV10-3 and TRBJ2-7; the D gene assignment is ambiguous. This receptor was obtained from a man aged 35-49 years with glioma. The specimen comprised PBMCs, sampled from a glioma patient whose treatment included an IDH1 peptide vaccine. The sequenced DNA: TGTGCCGCCAAGGCGGCGAGTCTCTACGAGCAGTACTTC. Its protein reads: CAAKAASLYEQYF.